Given below is one T cell receptor beta chain in context. Its antigen remains unidentified. No clone much larger than this one lies a single base away; base qualities are absent. Libraries were made using the immunoSEQ multiplex PCR assay. The multiplex PCR relied on a mix of 60 forward primers for TCR Vbeta segments and 13 reverse primers for TCR Jbeta segments. Amplification of the CDR3 region of rearranged TCR beta genes was performed with a multiplex PCR assay on genomic DNA. On the Illumina HiSeq System, the amplified TCR beta libraries were sequenced as 87-base-pair reads. The published analysis was carried out like this. A later analysis tallied 75 million to 85 million unique TCR beta chains across the 666 repertoires, and approximately 11 million of those chains were shared by two or more donors. A nearest-neighbor algorithm error-corrected the raw reads and collapsed the reads into unique sequences, merging closely related sequences to remove PCR and sequencing errors. V, D and J gene segments were assigned by aligning CDR3 sequences to IMGT reference sequences. For a sequence to be retained, a match of at least six nucleotides to both a V gene segment and a J gene segment was required. A rearrangement was called productive if the CDR3 had no stop codons and remained in frame with V and J, and every other rearrangement was called non-productive. CDR3 was defined according to IMGT convention as the region running from the second conserved V-encoded cysteine to the conserved J-encoded phenylalanine. The earlier analysis of 450 to 750 of the donors excluded any sequence lacking an unambiguous match to a single V gene segment. An earlier analysis of 450 to 650 of the donors called V segments functional above 56.7% productive rearrangements and segregating when the between-donor standard deviation exceeded 5%. A statistical classification framework was built to diagnose cytomegalovirus status from the catalog of TCR beta chain sequences. In a later analysis, TCR nucleotide sequences were compared against IMGT/GENE-DB human TR gene sequences so that V and J genes could be assigned. The TCRdist pipeline was used in a later analysis to assign CDR3 sequences and most-parsimonious VDJ recombination scenarios. In a later analysis, every TCR beta chain was defined by the combination of its CDR3 amino acid sequence and its V-gene family, and reads without a unique V-gene family were dropped. A later analysis removed several hundred highly shared, low-generation-probability nucleotide sequences to deal with suspected cross-contamination and a sequencing artifact. A later analysis calculated a clonal expansion index for each public chain from normalized within-repertoire ranks of inferred template counts. Generation probabilities in a later analysis came from a VDJ recombination model fitted to out-of-frame rearrangements, and those results were checked against IGoR. In a later analysis, TCR-TCR, TCR-HLA and TCR-CMV co-occurrence was scored with hypergeometric tests, and a repertoire-size bias correction was applied to TCR pairs. To estimate false discovery rates, a later analysis permuted the HLA or CMV assignments 20 times. In a later analysis, co-occurring TCRs were grouped using DBSCAN, with TCRdist sequence similarity added in when clustering inside HLA-allele-positive subsets. Co-occurrence clustering excluded repertoires with fewer than 30,000 or more than 120,000 public chains, plus five with anomalous nucleotide sharing. TCRdb provides this immuneACCESS table in a form limited to in-frame rearrangements. Some clones are lacking; in checked studies, under half of them reflect an unresolved V gene, and why the rest are absent is not known. V and J calls and clone size are given by that table; D and trimming were obtained from the DNA. The sample records 50,000 to 65,000 clones, 82% of which are singletons. Together, the top ten hold approximately 3% of the sample.

The cohort consisted of some 670 healthy bone marrow donors. Cohort members were all nominally healthy when sampled, although unrecorded immune exposures were likely present. The donor was CMV seronegative and belonged to the group of approximately 320 seronegative cohort members. Every donor gave a peripheral blood sample, and the peripheral blood mononuclear cells from that sample were used for TCR beta sequencing. The Qiagen DNeasy Blood Extraction Kit was used to extract genomic DNA from the blood cell samples. These data originate in a study of cytomegalovirus exposure and HLA in healthy donors (dated by TCRdb to the late 2010s). Regarding the research as a whole: An earlier analysis of some 600 of the donors reported about 260 Gb of sequence data and around 110 million unique TCR beta sequences obtained from around 190 million T cells. The study aimed to test whether cataloging public T cell receptors could reveal signatures of past pathogen exposure. Among about 400 genotyped donors of the cohort, an average of approximately 240,000 unique TCR beta nucleotide sequences was sequenced per donor, of which about 18% were non-productive. The number of donors typed differed by locus, with roughly 620-640 for A, B, C, DRB1 and DQB1, 522 for DQA1, 600 to 610 for DPA1, and over 400 for DPB1. The T cell repertoires of under 750 subjects were profiled by immunosequencing and related to cytomegalovirus serostatus. All discovery cohort repertoires had been generated on a single sequencing platform. Several DR-DQ haplotypes were treated as single units for association and clustering because of strong linkage in the cohort. Of the 300 to 450 genotyped donors, roughly 85% fell in the genetic ancestry cluster associated with self-reported Caucasian donors. An early release that covered fewer than 800 HLA-typed donors contained about 290 gigabases of sequencing data and 65 million to 100 million unique TCR sequences. A later analysis re-analyzed previously published TCR beta repertoires from 666 donors and added high-resolution HLA genotyping to study TCR occurrence patterns. Class I and class II HLA loci were covered by the typing at four-digit resolution. Donor age, sex, ethnicity and CMV serostatus were compiled alongside the repertoire data. Rather than drawing on any new phenotypic data, the later analysis identified candidate immune exposures from TCR beta sequences and the way those sequences occurred across donors. Besides the first cohort of around 670 subjects, a separate validation cohort made up of over 95 different subjects was used. In a later genetic analysis, genome-wide SNP genotypes for about 65% of the roughly 670 donors were used, and that subset was treated as a discovery cohort. To predict cytomegalovirus infection status, the study combined high-throughput TCR immunosequencing, statistical association of individual TCRs with disease status, and machine learning. To decide whether each TCR beta V gene segment behaved as functional or pseudogenic, an earlier analysis of several hundred of the donors relied on high-throughput TCR beta sequencing.

The paper's findings and limits, for the study overall: The authors suggested that the approach could potentially be extended to other disease states and immunological phenotypes. This cohort had only TCR beta chains sequenced, and the lack of alpha or paired-chain data limited which features could be detected. A later analysis reported that several top co-occurrence clusters appeared linked to parvovirus B19, influenza, CMV and Epstein-Barr virus. Most TCR sequences were observed very rarely across donors, whereas some public TCRs were present in many individuals. Specific HLA alleles were associated with some 15,000 TCR beta sequences at a false discovery rate of 0.05 in a later analysis. A group of highly shared sequence variants was considered likely to be a technical artifact of the sequencing pipeline. Assigning TCR associations to individual alleles was difficult when HLA alleles, especially DR and DQ, strongly co-occurred. V-gene and J-gene trimming of TCR beta chains was associated with a missense DCLRE1C variant in a later genetic analysis, and the association was replicated in an independent cohort. In the study, 150 to 200 TCR beta chains were listed as associated with cytomegalovirus. Because HLA typing was unavailable for some donors at each locus, only the typed subset was used in association tests. Compared with the approximately 710-donor mean, donors in an Asian-associated ancestry cluster had fewer N-insertions in productive TCRs, according to a later genetic analysis. In a later analysis, TCR association rates were found to vary across HLA loci, with the most associated TCRs seen for DRB1 alleles and the fewest for HLA-C alleles. The 87-base-pair reads could not distinguish some IMGT-functional V segments, including TRBV6-2 and TRBV6-3, so those segments were excluded. A further reported finding was that TCR beta sequences accurately predicted the HLA-A and HLA-B alleles for most subjects in the first cohort. Approximately 16 rarely observed V segments, including chromosome 9 orphons, were excluded from the earlier analysis of approximately 500 of the donors because counts were too low. In an earlier analysis of some 500 of the donors, most TCR beta V segments appeared in productive rearrangements about 87% or about 30% of the time, broadly matching IMGT annotations. Linkage disequilibrium might explain the correlated functional status among segregating V segments, but an unknown experimental factor could not be ruled out. For the cohort, immune exposure information was limited to CMV serostatus. In vitro tests confirmed that a few of the cytomegalovirus-associated TCR beta chains recognize cytomegalovirus antigens. The presence/absence analyses assumed that sequencing depth was roughly uniform across donors, and that assumption may not be true. Cytomegalovirus status was reported to be diagnosed by the classifier with high specificity and sensitivity in both the original and validation cohorts. According to a later analysis, most CMV-associated TCR beta chains appeared to be HLA-restricted, and the HLA associations seemed to be driven largely by CMV exposure. A later analysis found that HLA-associated TCR beta chains were more clonally expanded and had lower generation probabilities than equally common non-associated chains.

Unmatched junction bases come to 1, with V trimmed by 1 base and J by 1 base. Taken from cysteine to phenylalanine, the CDR3 has 15 residues. The retained sequence is limited to the CDR3, 45 bases, with the frame set at the first base. Per the germline V gene (reference sequence), LNHDA is the CDR1 and SQIVND is the CDR2. The sequence joins TRBV19 to TRBJ2-3; TRBD2 lines up with 8 middle nucleotides. What was sequenced was PBMCs. This clonotype was sampled from a woman under 30 in good health and CMV-seronegative. The CDR3 reads CASSIVTSGTDTQYF. The nucleotide sequence is TGTGCCAGTAGTATAGTGACTAGCGGCACAGATACGCAGTATTTT.